This T cell receptor beta chain was retrieved from a study of blood T cell repertoires in COVID-19. About the research overall: Sites across the United States, Italy and Spain contributed samples from acute and convalescent COVID-19. Nucleic acid was either cDNA or gDNA, and it came from T cells, B-cell-depleted T cells, or PBMCs.

The authors' processing: By means of reference gene primer amplification, nucleated cell counts were estimated. Assay used: immunoSEQ multiplex PCR; TCRdb lists only in-frame clones, some missing. V, J and clone size derive from that table, while D and trimming were established from the DNA sequence. Of over 100,000 clones in the sample, roughly 80% are singletons; the top ten hold 4% to 5.5%. In germline, CDR1 is DFQATT, CDR2 SNEGSKA (reference sequence). The CDR3 has 11 amino acids. V lost 1 base and J 12 bases, leaving 13 bases between the germline ends. This clonotype was sampled from a human donor in a cohort sampled during active or convalescent COVID-19. Input material: peripheral blood. The chain combines TRBV20-1 with TRBJ2-7; no firm D call. Here the CDR3 DNA reads TGCAGTGCTAGAGCAGAGGATCCTACGTACTTC. Protein sequence: CSARAEDPTYF.